The clone carrying this T cell receptor (beta chain) has only one observation. Its antigen is as yet unknown. Here immunoSEQ multiplex PCR was the method, and the copy in TCRdb shows in-frame clones only, minus some. The sample contains some 87,000 clones, over 80% of which appear only once. Enrollment shut out patients with autoimmune disease history or systemic immunosuppression. Researchers took blood at baseline, on cycle 4 day 1, and on cycle 7 day 1. The entry originates in a study of OX40 agonist ivuxolimab in advanced cancers. Whole-study context: The eligibility criteria allowed prior anti-PD-1, anti-PD-L1 or anti-CTLA-4 therapy, and around 40% had some.

Study results and limitations: With doses of 0.1-3.0 mg/kg, partial responders showed among the lowest clonal expansion.

Deletions cut 6 bases from V and 10 bases from J, with 19 bases between. The germline V gene encodes CDR1 MDHEN and CDR2 SYDVKM. The CDR3 extends over 14 amino acids. The J gene is TRBJ1-5, the V gene TRBV28, with D possibly being TRBD1 (5 bases). Source: CD4+ or CD8+ T cells sorted from blood, taken in a trial of the OX40 agonist ivuxolimab. The TCR originated in an adult with an advanced solid tumor such as melanoma, head and neck, liver or kidney cancer. The CDR3 sequence: CASRKSFGANPQHF. CDR3 in DNA: TGTGCCAGCAGAAAGTCCTTCGGGGCCAACCCCCAGCATTTT.